The 12 T cell receptor beta chains below all came from one sample that was sequenced in a study of CD8 T cells in ankylosing spondylitis. Each CDR3 protein gets one entry after TCRdb re-called the 5' RACE reads with MiXCR. The sample includes tens of thousands of distinct CDR3 sequences, 11% of them seen just once. The sequenced sample consisted of blood, either unsorted or a sorted T cell fraction (not recorded which). These receptors originate from a male donor with ankylosing spondylitis or in good health (not recorded which).

This clonotype showed up just a few times. The V gene is TRBV7-9, the J gene TRBJ1-1, with D possibly TRBD1 on 6 matching bases. Germline CDR1 is SEHNR and CDR2 is FQNEAQ (reference sequence). The ends were cut back, 5 bases at V and 5 bases at J, with 15 bases in the middle. CDR3 length: 14 amino acids. The CDR3 DNA follows: TGTGCCAGCAGCACCAACAGGGTTTGGACTGAAGCTTTCTTT. Protein product: CASSTNRVWTEAFF. Together with reference TRBV7-9 and TRBJ1-1, the CDR3 gives the full variable domain: DTGVSQNPRHKITKRGQNVTFRCDPISEHNRLYWYRQTLGQGPEFLTYFQNEAQLEKSRLLSDRFSAERPKGSFSTLEIQRTEQGDSAMYLCASSTNRVWTEAFFGQGTRLTVV.

The table lists this clonotype with many counts. The chain couples TRBV29-1 to TRBJ2-5, with D possibly called TRBD1 or TRBD2 (5 bases each). The CDR3 extends over 12 amino acids. Trimming left V 4 bases short and J 5 bases short, with 11 bases between. Germline V gives CDR1 SQVTM, CDR2 ANQGSEA. Here the CDR3 reads CSVVGDGETQYF. As DNA, the CDR3 is TGCAGCGTTGTTGGGGACGGTGAGACCCAGTACTTC. Full variable domain (rest looked up from reference TRBV29-1 and TRBJ2-5): SAVISQKPSRDICQRGTSLTIQCQVDSQVTMMFWYRQQPGQSLTLIATANQGSEATYESGFVIDKFPISRPNLTFSTLTVSNMSPEDSSIYLCSVVGDGETQYFGPGTRLLVL.

About this clonotype: The junction departs from germline at one end; a sequencing error may be responsible. The chain couples TRBV10-3 to TRBJ2-5; D not resolved. The CDR3 is made up of 14 amino acids. The germline gives CDR1 ENHRY, CDR2 SYGVKD. CDR3 DNA sequence: TGTGCCGTCAGTTTCGACGAGGAACAAGAGACCCAGTACTTC. It yields the protein CAVSFDEEQETQYF.

This clonotype appeared a few times. The V call is TRBV18, the J call TRBJ1-1; a weak D match, TRBD1 (6 bases). V was trimmed by 5 bases and J by 5 bases, leaving 12 bases between them. Germline CDR1 and CDR2: KGHSH and LQKENI. This CDR3 comprises 13 residues. The CDR3 spells CASSVAGETEAFF. The DNA of the CDR3 is TGTGCCAGCTCAGTTGCAGGGGAAACTGAAGCTTTCTTT. Combining the CDR3 with reference TRBV18 and TRBJ1-1 gives the whole variable domain NAGVMQNPRHLVRRRGQEARLRCSPMKGHSHVYWYRQLPEEGLKFMVYLQKENIIDESGMPKERFSAEFPKEGPSILRIQQVVRGDSAAYFCASSVAGETEAFFGQGTRLTVV.

This clonotype occurred many times. The V call is TRBV29-1, the J call TRBJ2-1, with 13 bases that match TRBD2. Trimming cost V 7 bases and J 2 bases; bases outside gene matches: 8. CDR1 and CDR2 from the germline V gene are SQVTM and ANQGSEA. The CDR3 is 16 amino acids. DNA for the CDR3: TGCAGCGGCTCCGGGACTAGCGGGGCACCCTACAATGAGCAGTTCTTC. As protein: CSGSGTSGAPYNEQFF.

This clonotype appeared many times. The rearrangement joins TRBV5-1 to TRBJ2-1, with TRBD1 identical over 8 bases. After removal of 3 bases from V and 7 bases from J, the junction contained 12 bases not matched to a gene. Germline V gives CDR1 SGHRS, CDR2 YFSETQ. This CDR3 has 16 amino acids. The CDR3 loop reads CASSSHSRTGPNEQFF. The CDR3 nucleotides are TGCGCCAGCAGCTCTCATTCTCGGACAGGGCCGAATGAGCAGTTCTTC.

This clonotype has a count of ten or more. The rearrangement links TRBV5-1 to TRBJ2-7, with 7 bases matching TRBD1. There are 14 residues in the CDR3. With 4 bases clipped from V and 3 bases from J, the junction kept 7 bases outside the gene matches. Germline CDR1 and CDR2: SGHRS and YFSETQ. The DNA of the CDR3 is TGCGCCAGCAGCAGGGACAGAGTAAGCTACGAGCAGTACTTC. Amino acids: CASSRDRVSYEQYF. The full variable domain, rest sourced from reference TRBV5-1 and TRBJ2-7, is KAGVTQTPRYLIKTRGQQVTLSCSPISGHRSVSWYQQTPGQGLQFLFEYFSETQRNKGNFPGRFSGRQFSNSRSEMNVSTLELGDSALYLCASSRDRVSYEQYFGPGTRLTVT.

The sample holds many counts of this clonotype. The chain uses TRBV5-1 and TRBJ2-6; maybe TRBD1 (5 bases). Germline V gives CDR1 SGHRS, CDR2 YFSETQ. The CDR3 runs to 16 residues. With 6 bases removed from V and 1 base from J, the gap between germline ends came to 14 bases. CDR3 loop: CASTQGLLSGANVLTF. The CDR3 nucleotides are TGCGCCAGCACCCAGGGCCTACTATCTGGGGCCAACGTCCTGACTTTC. Based on the CDR3 plus reference TRBV5-1 and TRBJ2-6, the full variable domain is KAGVTQTPRYLIKTRGQQVTLSCSPISGHRSVSWYQQTPGQGLQFLFEYFSETQRNKGNFPGRFSGRQFSNSRSEMNVSTLELGDSALYLCASTQGLLSGANVLTFGAGSRLTVL.

This clonotype appeared many times. The V and J genes are TRBV20-1 and TRBJ2-3; D ambiguous. The germline V gene has CDR1 DFQATT and CDR2 SNEGSKA (reference sequence). This CDR3 is 14 amino acids long. V was pared by 0 bases and J by 1 base, with 8 bases between. In DNA, the CDR3 is TGCAGTGCTAGAGATCCTGGGGGCACAGATACGCAGTATTTT. Translation gives CSARDPGGTDTQYF.

This clonotype was recorded once. This may be a read error: a much more frequent sequence differs by one nucleotide. This chain connects TRBV28 to TRBJ2-7; D might be TRBD1 (6 bases). CDR1 MDHEN and CDR2 SYDVKM come from the germline V gene. Trimming removed 1 base at V and 12 bases at J, with 13 bases between. The CDR3 is 12 amino acids. The CDR3 protein is CASSLSRQGRYF. The CDR3 DNA reads as TGTGCCAGCAGTTTATCACGGCAGGGGAGGTACTTC.

This clonotype was detected many times. This chain uses TRBV5-1 with TRBJ1-2; 11 nucleotides match TRBD1. The CDR3 length is 15 residues. Unmatched junction bases numbered 6, after V lost 2 bases and J lost 6 bases. From germline, CDR1 is SGHRS and CDR2 YFSETQ. The CDR3 DNA reads as TGCGCCAGCAGCTTACGGACAGGGGGCAGCCATGGCTACACCTTC. It codes for CASSLRTGGSHGYTF.

This clonotype turned up a few times. The J gene is TRBJ2-5, the V gene TRBV18; weak D call: TRBD2 (6 bases). V gave up 0 bases and J gave up 5 bases, with 10 bases separating them. Germline CDR1 and CDR2: KGHSH and LQKENI. This CDR3 has 14 amino acids. CDR3 DNA: TGTGCCAGCTCACCACCGGCAGGGAGGGAGACCCAGTACTTC. Translating gives CASSPPAGRETQYF.